Listed below are T cell receptor beta chains from one sample, sequenced in a study of CD8 T cells in ankylosing spondylitis. One entry per CDR3 protein, called by TCRdb with MiXCR from the 5' RACE reads. The data hold around 180,000 distinct CDR3 sequences, with around 13% observed a single time. The sequenced sample consisted of blood, either unsorted or a sorted T cell fraction (not recorded which). The receptors derive from a female donor with ankylosing spondylitis or in good health (not recorded which). Both conserved end residues are part of each CDR3. D genes are given only for firm matches. Some rows have no size entry. The others give once, few or many, or a class for an expanded clone.

len,abundance,j_gene,v_gene,d_gene,CDR3aa,CDR3nt
13,NA,TRBJ2-1,TRBV7-6,NA,CASSPGPHNEQFF,TGTGCCAGCAGCCCCGGCCCTCACAATGAGCAGTTCTTC
13,few,TRBJ2-3,TRBV3-1,TRBD1,CASSGQGSDTQYF,TGTGCCAGCAGCGGACAGGGGTCAGATACGCAGTATTTT
16,many,TRBJ2-2,TRBV5-1,TRBD2,CASSLLAGVTAGELFF,TGCGCCAGCAGCTTGCTAGCGGGAGTAACGGCCGGGGAGCTGTTTTTT
11,NA,TRBJ1-2,TRBV30,NA,CAWSVQAGYTF,TGTGCCTGGAGTGTACAGGCGGGCTACACCTTC
15,few,TRBJ1-4,TRBV5-1,NA,CASSLAPAGVEKLFF,TGCGCCAGCAGCTTGGCCCCGGCAGGGGTAGAAAAACTGTTTTTT
15,NA,TRBJ2-2,TRBV27,TRBD1,CASSFGTGGSGELFF,TGTGCCAGCAGTTTCGGGACAGGGGGCAGCGGGGAGCTGTTTTTT
16,many,TRBJ2-1,TRBV5-1,NA,CASSLAGQLTFDEQFF,TGCGCCAGCAGCTTGGCCGGACAGCTGACTTTCGATGAGCAGTTCTTC
13,many,TRBJ1-1,TRBV6-2/TRBV6-3,NA,CASRRRLNTEAFF,TGTGCCAGCAGGCGTAGGCTGAACACTGAAGCTTTCTTT
16,few,TRBJ2-2,TRBV7-2,TRBD1,CASSLGQRENTGELFF,TGTGCCAGCAGCTTGGGACAGCGCGAGAACACCGGGGAGCTGTTTTTT
14,many,TRBJ2-5,TRBV5-1,NA,CASSTTGTKETQYF,TGCGCCAGCAGCACCACAGGGACCAAAGAGACCCAGTACTTC
13,few,TRBJ2-3,TRBV5-8,TRBD2,CASSYGRVATQYF,TGTGCCAGCAGCTACGGGAGGGTGGCTACGCAGTATTTT